This TCR beta chain was recovered during a study of monozygotic twins with inflammatory bowel disease. After re-calling the 5' RACE reads, TCRdb lists one entry per CDR3 protein, DNA absent. The data include 350,000 to 550,000 distinct CDR3 sequences; the top ten clones carry more than 2%. Germline V gives CDR1 LNHDA, CDR2 SQIVND (reference sequence). The CDR3 totals 16 residues. The sample was blood. The TCR sequence derives from a human donor with ulcerative colitis or Crohn's disease, or a healthy co-twin of an affected twin (not recorded which). The chain combines TRBV19 with TRBJ1-6. The CDR3 is CASSILRGAYNSPLHF.